A single sample is the source of the 27 T cell receptor beta chains below, sequenced in a study of T cell repertoires in cytomegalovirus infection. Using its own MiXCR run on the reads, TCRdb lists one record per CDR3 protein. The sample has fewer than 550,000 distinct CDR3 sequences, approximately 10% seen once. Material for sequencing was PBMCs. These receptors all stem from a human donor in good health (CMV status not recorded). Some clones in this sample may be carry-over from other donors' samples.

This clonotype turned up a few times. The V gene is TRBV6-5, the J gene TRBJ1-4, with D tentatively TRBD1 (5 bases). The CDR3 is 16 amino acids. CDR1 MNHEY and CDR2 SVGAGI come from the germline V gene. V lost 0 bases to trimming and J lost 6 bases, with 14 bases between them. For the CDR3, the DNA is TGTGCCAGCAGTTACTCGTCGGCCCCCAGGGATGAAAAACTGTTTTTT. This sequence encodes CASSYSSAPRDEKLFF.

This clonotype came up a few times. The genes are TRBV28 and TRBJ1-1; TRBD1 matches 9 bases. V trimming: 2 bases; J trimming: 0 bases; junction bases outside the gene matches: 4. Germline V gene lookup returns CDR1 MDHEN and CDR2 SYDVKM. The CDR3 has 16 amino acids. The CDR3 is CASSLPTGGLNTEAFF. CDR3 bases: TGTGCCAGCAGTTTACCTACAGGGGGCTTGAACACTGAAGCTTTCTTT.

At least ten counts were recorded for this clonotype. V and J are TRBV6-5 and TRBJ1-4, with D tentatively TRBD1 (5 bases). The V gene lost 5 bases and the J gene lost 11 bases, with 9 bases spanning the gap. Per the germline V gene, CDR1 is MNHEY and CDR2 is SVGAGI. CDR3 length: 11 residues. The CDR3 sequence is CASSERGKLFF. CDR3 in DNA: TGTGCCAGCAGTGAACGGGGGAAACTGTTTTTT.

This clonotype was seen ten or more times. The chain is built from TRBV11-2 and TRBJ2-5, with TRBD2 matching 8 bases. The CDR3 contains 15 residues. Germline V gene lookup returns CDR1 SGHAT and CDR2 FQNNGV. V lost 3 bases to trimming and J lost 2 bases; unmatched junction nucleotides: 5. The CDR3 DNA follows: TGTGCCAGCAGCTTTTTCGGGGGGGCACAAGAGACCCAGTACTTC. Amino acid sequence: CASSFFGGAQETQYF.

This clonotype was counted ten times or more. The chain joins TRBV2 to TRBJ2-7; unclear D gene. Germline V gene data show CDR1 as SNHLY and CDR2 as FYNNEI. The length of the CDR3 is 14 residues. The V gene lost 3 bases and the J gene lost 1 base, with 10 bases spanning the gap. DNA of the CDR3: TGTGCCAGCAGTGATTGGCCAGCTTCCTACGAGCAGTACTTC. As protein: CASSDWPASYEQYF.

This clonotype was seen ten or more times. CDR3 loop: CASKKQEYPTEAFF. CDR3 in DNA: TGTGCCAGCAAAAAACAGGAATACCCCACCGAGGCTTTCTTT. The V gene is TRBV27, the J gene TRBJ1-1, with a possible D match to TRBD1 (5 bases). Germline V gene sequence: CDR1 MNHEY, CDR2 SMNVEV (reference sequence). CDR3 size: 14 residues. V was clipped by 7 bases and J by 11 bases, with 23 bases between them.

The chain employs TRBV28 and TRBJ2-2; D unresolved. V was shortened by 1 base and J by 10 bases, with 13 bases between the two germline ends. CDR3 length equals 14 residues. The germline CDR1 and CDR2 sequences are MDHEN and SYDVKM. The CDR3 region has the DNA TGTGCCAGCAGTTTATTGGTTACCGTCGAGGAGCTGTTTTTT. Protein: CASSLLVTVEELFF. Combining the CDR3 with reference TRBV28 and TRBJ2-2 gives the whole variable domain DVKVTQSSRYLVKRTGEKVFLECVQDMDHENMFWYRQDPGLGLRLIYFSYDVKMKEKGDIPEGYSVSREKKERFSLILESASTNQTSMYLCASSLLVTVEELFFGEGSRLTVL.

The table lists this clonotype with a few counts. The chain is built from TRBV27 and TRBJ1-4, with D unclear. With 10 bases removed from V and 7 bases from J, the gap between germline ends came to 16 bases. CDR1 is MNHEY and CDR2 is SMNVEV in the germline V gene (reference sequence). This CDR3 is 13 amino acids long. DNA of the CDR3: TGTGCCACCTTGGACGCAGCCGGTGAAAAACTGTTTTTT. Protein: CATLDAAGEKLFF.

The chain uses TRBV28 and TRBJ1-2; D gene ambiguous. Germline V gene sequence: CDR1 MDHEN, CDR2 SYDVKM. V was pared by 4 bases and J by 0 bases, with 9 bases between. The CDR3 consists of 14 residues. The CDR3 DNA reads TGTGCCAGCAGTTACCCGGGAACTAACTATGGCTACACCTTC. Protein product: CASSYPGTNYGYTF.

V is TRBV6-5 and J is TRBJ1-1, with 9 bases identical to TRBD1. Germline-derived CDR1 and CDR2 are MNHEY and SVGAGI. This CDR3 region has 14 residues. J lost 7 bases, V lost 6 bases, and 9 bases had no gene match. DNA for the CDR3: TGTGCCAGCAGAGACCAGACAGGGGGAATTGAAGCTTTCTTT. This encodes CASRDQTGGIEAFF.

This clonotype was seen many times. The chain joins TRBV6-5 to TRBJ2-3, with 9 positions matching TRBD1. The V gene's germline CDR1 is MNHEY and CDR2 SVGAGI. The length of the CDR3 is 14 residues. V lost 4 bases and J lost 3; bases outside the gene matches: 2. The CDR3 sequence: CASSFGTGTDTQYF. CDR3 DNA sequence: TGTGCCAGCAGTTTCGGGACAGGGACAGATACGCAGTATTTT.

There are many counts of this clonotype. The V gene is TRBV7-2, the J gene TRBJ2-3, with 10 bases fitting TRBD2. V gave up 6 bases and J gave up 3 bases; unmatched junction bases: 12. CDR1 SGHTA and CDR2 FQGNSA come from the germline V gene. The CDR3 runs to 17 residues. This CDR3 is CASSYQSSGRITDTQYF. The CDR3 bases are TGTGCCAGCAGTTATCAATCTAGCGGGAGAATAACAGATACGCAGTATTTT. The full variable domain, completed using reference TRBV7-2 and TRBJ2-3, is GAGVSQSPSNKVTEKGKDVELRCDPISGHTALYWYRQSLGQGLEFLIYFQGNSAPDKSGLPSDRFSAERTGGSVSTLTIQRTQQEDSAVYLCASSYQSSGRITDTQYFGPGTRLTVL.

This sequence joins TRBV19 and TRBJ2-3; D possibly corresponds to TRBD1 (6 bases). Trimming took 4 bases from V and 8 from J, leaving 22 bases between them. Germline CDR1 and CDR2: LNHDA and SQIVND (reference sequence). The CDR3 loop spans 16 amino acids. The CDR3 sequence: CASSNTQGLGSGTQYF. In DNA, the CDR3 is TGTGCCAGTAGTAATACCCAGGGGCTCGGATCAGGTACGCAGTATTTT.

This clonotype was detected ten times or more. CDR3 in amino acids: CASSLARQGDTEAFF. The CDR3 DNA follows: TGTGCCAGCAGTTTAGCGCGACAGGGGGACACTGAAGCTTTCTTT. The gene calls are TRBV12-3 or TRBV12-4 and TRBJ1-1; 9 nucleotides agree with TRBD1. Losses at the gene ends were 0 bases for V and 3 bases for J; bases not matched to a gene: 2. The CDR3 sequence is 15 residues long.

In this sample, this clonotype turned up many times. The gene calls are TRBV27 and TRBJ2-3, with TRBD2 identical over 7 bases. The CDR3 totals 14 residues. The germline V gene has CDR1 MNHEY and CDR2 SMNVEV (reference sequence). V lost 4 bases, J lost 5 bases, and 6 bases stayed unmatched. The CDR3 reads CASSSWGGKDTQYF. The CDR3 nucleotides are TGTGCCAGCAGTTCCTGGGGGGGGAAAGATACGCAGTATTTT.

This clonotype was counted ten times or more. The chain employs TRBV6-5 and TRBJ1-1; 7 bases align to TRBD1. The CDR3 runs to 13 residues. The germline CDR1 and CDR2 sequences are MNHEY and SVGAGI. V was pared by 8 bases and J by 2 bases, with 5 bases of the junction left unmatched. CDR3 coding DNA: TGTGCCAGCCCGGGACAGAAAAACACTGAAGCTTTCTTT. It encodes CASPGQKNTEAFF.

This clonotype was detected ten times or more. The V gene is TRBV7-8, the J gene TRBJ1-1; D remains unclear. The germline V gene has CDR1 SGHVS and CDR2 FQNEAQ. This CDR3 comprises 15 residues. Trimming took 3 bases from V and 0 from J, leaving 11 bases between them. DNA for the CDR3: TGTGCCAGCAGCTTCACGGAGAGTATGAACACTGAAGCTTTCTTT. Amino acids: CASSFTESMNTEAFF.

This clonotype was seen more than once but under ten times. The chain links TRBV5-1 to TRBJ1-1; tentative D call: TRBD1 (5 bases). Germline CDR1 SGHRS, CDR2 YFSETQ. Trimming removed 6 bases from V and 1 base from J, with 19 bases in between. This CDR3 is 16 amino acids long. The CDR3 reads CASNSGENWSNTEAFF. The CDR3, as DNA: TGCGCCAGCAACTCGGGGGAGAATTGGTCGAACACTGAAGCTTTCTTT. Full variable domain (remainder filled in from reference TRBV5-1 and TRBJ1-1): KAGVTQTPRYLIKTRGQQVTLSCSPISGHRSVSWYQQTPGQGLQFLFEYFSETQRNKGNFPGRFSGRQFSNSRSEMNVSTLELGDSALYLCASNSGENWSNTEAFFGQGTRLTVV.

The V call is TRBV28, the J call TRBJ2-5; D perhaps matches TRBD2 (6 bases). Trimming took 6 bases from V and 4 from J, leaving 21 bases between them. In germline, CDR1 is MDHEN, CDR2 SYDVKM. This CDR3 has 16 residues. The DNA for the CDR3 is TGTGCCAGCAGAGCCTCCGGGGGAGTAGGGCGAGAGACCCAGTACTTC. Protein sequence: CASRASGGVGRETQYF. Full variable domain (missing parts from reference TRBV28 and TRBJ2-5): DVKVTQSSRYLVKRTGEKVFLECVQDMDHENMFWYRQDPGLGLRLIYFSYDVKMKEKGDIPEGYSVSREKKERFSLILESASTNQTSMYLCASRASGGVGRETQYFGPGTRLLVL.

V and J are TRBV11-2 and TRBJ1-4, with TRBD1 as a possible D gene (5 bases). The CDR3 is 15 residues long. Germline V gene lookup returns CDR1 SGHAT and CDR2 FQNNGV. Deletions cut 0 bases from V and 5 bases from J, with 10 bases between. CDR3 region: CASSLDGGRNEKLFF. The CDR3 DNA reads TGTGCCAGCAGCTTAGACGGGGGGAGAAATGAAAAACTGTTTTTT.

V usage is TRBV28 and J usage is TRBJ1-2, with D uncertain. The CDR3 loop spans 12 amino acids. V shed 9 bases and J shed 2 bases, with 10 bases lying between them. CDR1 is MDHEN, CDR2 SYDVKM, per germline. CDR3 protein: CASGPLNYGYTF. The CDR3 nucleotides are TGTGCCAGTGGGCCCTTAAACTATGGCTACACCTTC.

This clonotype turned up a few times. The J gene is TRBJ2-7, the V gene TRBV28; 8 bases fit TRBD2. V trimming: 2 bases; J trimming: 4 bases; junction bases outside the gene matches: 10. The CDR3 covers 16 residues. CDR1 and CDR2 (germline): MDHEN, SYDVKM. CDR3 sequence: CASSLIPQLADYEQYF. In DNA form, the CDR3 reads TGTGCCAGCAGTTTAATCCCTCAACTAGCGGATTACGAGCAGTACTTC.

This clonotype was counted ten times or more. The rearrangement uses TRBV28 and TRBJ2-1; TRBD2 agrees at 13 bases. CDR1 is MDHEN, CDR2 SYDVKM, per germline. J was trimmed by 4 bases and V by 10 bases; bases with no gene match: 10. CDR3 length: 16 amino acids. CDR3 sequence reads: CAIHRGTSGDYNEQFF. CDR3 DNA: TGTGCCATACACCGTGGGACTAGCGGGGATTACAATGAGCAGTTCTTC.

This clonotype was seen only a few times. The V call is TRBV7-9, the J call TRBJ2-3; 9 bases align to TRBD2. In germline, CDR1 is SEHNR, CDR2 FQNEAQ (reference sequence). V was pared by 6 bases and J by 6 bases, with 10 bases of the junction left unmatched. CDR3 length: 15 residues. The CDR3 sequence: CASRVLSGRLDTQYF. In DNA, the CDR3 is TGTGCCAGCAGAGTGCTAAGCGGGAGGTTGGATACGCAGTATTTT.

This clonotype turned up a few times. The genes are TRBV20-1 and TRBJ1-5; D is uncertain. Between the trimmed V and J ends, which lost 4 bases and 1 base, there was a span of 8 bases. The CDR3 has 13 amino acids. Germline CDR1 reads DFQATT; CDR2 reads SNEGSKA (reference sequence). The CDR3 reads CSATDGSNQPQHF. The CDR3 bases are TGCAGTGCTACGGACGGAAGCAATCAGCCCCAGCATTTT.

This clonotype came up many times. The chain is built from TRBV13 and TRBJ2-1; 12 bases fit TRBD2. With 7 bases clipped from V and 4 bases from J, the junction kept 2 bases outside the gene matches. Germline V lookup: CDR1 PRHDT, CDR2 FYEKMQ (reference sequence). The CDR3 consists of 14 residues. The CDR3 sequence is CASTSGRGYNEQFF. The CDR3 DNA is TGTGCCAGCACTAGCGGGAGGGGGTACAATGAGCAGTTCTTC.

This clonotype was counted only a few times. The chain joins TRBV20-1 to TRBJ1-1; D may be TRBD1 (6 bases). The V end lost 6 bases, the J end lost 8 bases, and 19 bases lay between the germline ends. Per germline, CDR1 DFQATT and CDR2 SNEGSKA (reference sequence). CDR3 length: 13 residues. The DNA of the CDR3 is TGCAGTGCCGAAAGGGGGGGAGAGGAGGAAGCTTTCTTT. Translating it yields CSAERGGEEEAFF.